This T cell receptor (beta chain) was sequenced during a study of OX40 agonist ivuxolimab in advanced cancers. About the research overall: The study gave patients intravenous ivuxolimab at 0.01 to 10 mg/kg every 2 weeks. Enrollees could have had prior anti-PD-1, anti-PD-L1 or anti-CTLA-4 therapy, which 35% to 40% had received. Patients with hepatocellular carcinoma, melanoma, renal cell or head and neck cancer made up the dose-escalation patients.

Study-wide points: Partly responding patients at 0.1-3.0 mg/kg showed some of the smallest clonal expansion.

The germline V gene encodes CDR1 MNHEY and CDR2 SMNVEV (reference sequence). The CDR3 has 14 residues. V lost 4 bases, J lost 8 bases, and 6 bases stayed unmatched. Notes on this clone: Its target is not known.

The data were produced by immunoSEQ multiplex PCR, yet TCRdb's version contains in-frame clones alone and is incomplete. The sample includes 100,000 to 150,000 clones, 80% to 95% of them seen just once. The receptor's source is an adult with an advanced solid tumor such as melanoma, head and neck, liver or kidney cancer. The V and J genes are TRBV27 and TRBJ1-4; 8 bases agree with TRBD1. The sample in question was CD4+ or CD8+ T cells sorted from blood, obtained in a trial of the OX40 agonist ivuxolimab. In nucleotides, the CDR3 is TGTGCCAGCAGTTCCGGACAGGGACGGGAAAAACTGTTTTTT. As protein: CASSSGQGREKLFF.